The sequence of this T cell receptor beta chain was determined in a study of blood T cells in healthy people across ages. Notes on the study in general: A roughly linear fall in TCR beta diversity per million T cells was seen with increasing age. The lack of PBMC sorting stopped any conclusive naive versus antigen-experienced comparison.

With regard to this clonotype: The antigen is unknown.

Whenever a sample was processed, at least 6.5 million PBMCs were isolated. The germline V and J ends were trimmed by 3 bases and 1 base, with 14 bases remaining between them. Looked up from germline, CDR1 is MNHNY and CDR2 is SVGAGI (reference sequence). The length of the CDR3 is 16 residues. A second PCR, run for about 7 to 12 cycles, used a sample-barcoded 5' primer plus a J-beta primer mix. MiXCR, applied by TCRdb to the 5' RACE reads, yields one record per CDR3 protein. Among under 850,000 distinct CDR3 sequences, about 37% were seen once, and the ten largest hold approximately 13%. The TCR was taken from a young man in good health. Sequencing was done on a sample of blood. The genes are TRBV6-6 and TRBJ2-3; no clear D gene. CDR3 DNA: TGTGCCAGCAGTTATGTAGGCCTTGTCCGCACAGATACGCAGTATTTT. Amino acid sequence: CASSYVGLVRTDTQYF.